This T cell receptor (beta chain) comes out of a study of shared clonotypes between healthy human individuals. Using immunoSEQ multiplex PCR, the repertoire was profiled, and TCRdb retains in-frame clones only, with some absent. The sample lists more than 2,000,000 clones; approximately 95% were seen once. Findings and limits, study-wide: Between a handful of donors, naive CD4 clonotypes were shared at a level of about 5%.

There are 13 residues in the CDR3. V was shortened by 6 bases and J by 6 bases, with 12 bases between the two germline ends. Germline V gives CDR1 MRHNA, CDR2 SNTAGT. As for this clone: Antigen specificity is unknown.

The rearrangement uses TRBV6-4 and TRBJ2-1, with TRBD2 as a possible D gene (5 bases). This clonotype was sampled from a man aged 18 to 29 in good health. Some clones in this sample may be carry-over from other donors' samples. The material sequenced was naive CD4+ T cells from PBMCs. Documented subset: CD45RA+ positively selected. The CDR3 DNA sequence: TGTGCCAGCAGCCAGACCGGGGTCAATGAGCAGTTCTTC. Its translation: CASSQTGVNEQFF.